The rows below give T cell receptor beta chains drawn from one sample of a study of cytomegalovirus exposure and HLA in healthy donors. Libraries were prepared by immunoSEQ multiplex PCR; TCRdb keeps only in-frame clonotypes and omits some of them. The data hold fewer than 200,000 clones, with 65% to 70% observed a single time. Source material: PBMCs. The receptors here all came from a woman younger than 30 in good health and CMV-seropositive. CDR3s include the opening cysteine and the closing phenylalanine or tryptophan. D genes are given only for firm matches. The listing skips clone size in some rows; elsewhere it reads once, few, many or a size class.

V	size	D	J	length	CDR3	DNA
TRBV7-2	NA	TRBD2	TRBJ2-7	17	CASSLGAPGSGGFEQYF	TGTGCCAGCAGCTTAGGGGCCCCGGGTAGCGGGGGGTTCGAGCAGTACTTC
TRBV6-1	NA	TRBD1	TRBJ2-1	14	CASSGGRTGNEQFF	TGTGCCAGCAGTGGTGGGAGGACAGGGAATGAGCAGTTCTTC
TRBV9	NA	TRBD1	TRBJ1-2	14	CASSWDRGNYGYTF	TGTGCCAGCAGCTGGGACAGGGGCAACTATGGCTACACCTTC
TRBV5-1	NA	TRBD1	TRBJ2-6	18	CASSSRTGALSGANVLTF	TGCGCCAGCAGCTCTCGGACAGGAGCCCTCTCTGGGGCCAACGTCCTGACTTTC
TRBV6-1	once	TRBD1	TRBJ2-2	14	CASRQGGNTGELFF	TGTGCCAGCAGACAGGGGGGTAACACCGGGGAGCTGTTTTTT
TRBV4-1	NA	TRBD2	TRBJ2-1	17	CASSHHSGRASYNEQFF	TGCGCCAGCAGCCATCATAGCGGGAGGGCCTCCTACAATGAGCAGTTCTTC
TRBV19	NA	NA	TRBJ1-1	11	CASQWTTEAFF	TGTGCCAGTCAGTGGACAACTGAAGCTTTCTTT
TRBV30	NA	NA	TRBJ1-2	11	CAWSLLYGYTF	TGTGCCTGGAGTCTCCTATATGGCTACACCTTC
TRBV6-5	few	NA	TRBJ2-3	13	CASSPRDTDTQYF	TGTGCCAGCAGCCCGCGGGACACAGATACGCAGTATTTT
TRBV27	few	NA	TRBJ1-5	11	CASSFRQPQHF	TGTGCCAGCAGTTTTCGTCAGCCCCAGCATTTT
TRBV4-3	NA	TRBD2	TRBJ2-1	15	CASSQDAAGGAEQFF	TGCGCCAGCAGCCAAGACGCCGCGGGGGGGGCTGAGCAGTTCTTC
TRBV29-1	NA	NA	TRBJ2-1	13	CSVDPGHRSEQFF	TGCAGCGTTGATCCGGGACATCGCTCTGAGCAGTTCTTC
TRBV18	NA	NA	TRBJ1-2	16	CASSPPGGGQNYGYTF	TGTGCCAGCTCACCACCCGGCGGGGGCCAGAACTATGGCTACACCTTC
TRBV6-5	once	TRBD1	TRBJ2-7	15	CASSYSDRGVNEQYF	TGTGCCAGCAGTTACTCCGACAGGGGAGTTAACGAGCAGTACTTC
TRBV2	NA	TRBD1	TRBJ2-5	15	CASNLQGQGRETQYF	TGTGCCAGCAACCTACAGGGGCAGGGGCGAGAGACCCAGTACTTC
TRBV2	NA	NA	TRBJ2-5	14	CASSRRDLPGEQYF	TGTGCCAGCAGCCGCAGGGACCTACCGGGAGAGCAGTACTTC
TRBV18	NA	NA	TRBJ1-5	15	CASSPRGVSNQPQHF	TGTGCCAGCTCACCGCGGGGTGTTAGCAATCAGCCCCAGCATTTT
TRBV19	NA	NA	TRBJ1-2	14	CASSMLSGIYGYTF	TGTGCCAGTAGTATGCTTTCAGGGATCTATGGCTACACCTTC
TRBV6-5	NA	TRBD1	TRBJ2-5	15	CASSAWDREKETQYF	TGTGCCAGCAGTGCCTGGGACAGGGAGAAAGAGACCCAGTACTTC
TRBV5-8	few	TRBD2	TRBJ2-5	14	CASSLMGREETQYF	TGTGCCAGCAGCCTAATGGGGAGGGAAGAGACCCAGTACTTC
TRBV15	once	NA	TRBJ2-7	15	CATSRDRGTQYEQYF	TGTGCCACCAGCAGAGATCGGGGGACCCAATACGAGCAGTACTTC